Given below is one T cell receptor (beta chain) in context. No antigen is known for it. This CDR3 is 13 amino acids long. Germline V gene data show CDR1 as SGHRS and CDR2 as YFSETQ. The V and J ends lost 1 base and 0 bases respectively, with 4 bases between them. This sample was included in a study of OX40 agonist ivuxolimab in advanced cancers. Repertoires were generated with immunoSEQ multiplex PCR, while TCRdb's copy carries only in-frame clones and drops some. The sample has under 45,000 clones, over 75% seen once. Overall study findings and caveats: Among the nonresponders, some also had low normalized T-cell clonal expansion.

V and J are TRBV5-1 and TRBJ1-1; D is uncertain. The origin of this receptor is an adult with an advanced solid tumor such as melanoma, head and neck, liver or kidney cancer. The sample here was CD4+ or CD8+ T cells sorted from blood, taken in a trial of the OX40 agonist ivuxolimab. The chain's CDR3 is CASSLFLNTEAFF. The CDR3 nucleotides are TGCGCCAGCAGCTTGTTCCTGAACACTGAAGCTTTCTTT. The complete variable domain, with remaining parts taken from reference TRBV5-1 and TRBJ1-1, reads KAGVTQTPRYLIKTRGQQVTLSCSPISGHRSVSWYQQTPGQGLQFLFEYFSETQRNKGNFPGRFSGRQFSNSRSEMNVSTLELGDSALYLCASSLFLNTEAFFGQGTRLTVV.